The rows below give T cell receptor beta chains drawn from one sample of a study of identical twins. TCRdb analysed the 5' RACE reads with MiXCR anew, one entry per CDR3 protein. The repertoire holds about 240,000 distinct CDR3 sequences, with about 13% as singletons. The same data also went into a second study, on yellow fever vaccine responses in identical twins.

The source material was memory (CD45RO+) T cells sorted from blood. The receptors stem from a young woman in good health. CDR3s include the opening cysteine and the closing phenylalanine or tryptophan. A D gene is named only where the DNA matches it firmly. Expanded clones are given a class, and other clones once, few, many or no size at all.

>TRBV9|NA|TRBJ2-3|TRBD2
CASSTGLAGVTDTQYF
TGTGCCAGCAGCACGGGACTAGCGGGGGTCACAGATACGCAGTATTTT
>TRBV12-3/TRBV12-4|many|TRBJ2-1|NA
CASTRGGSYNEQFF
TGTGCCAGTACTAGAGGTGGTTCCTACAATGAGCAGTTCTTC
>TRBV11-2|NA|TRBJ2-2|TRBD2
CASSRSRGSTGELFF
TGTGCCAGCAGCCGATCGCGGGGGAGCACCGGGGAGCTGTTTTTT
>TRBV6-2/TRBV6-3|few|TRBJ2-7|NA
CASGRESSYEQYF
TGTGCCAGCGGACGGGAGAGCTCCTACGAGCAGTACTTC
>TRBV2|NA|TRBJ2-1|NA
CASRILIPPF
TGTGCCAGCAGAATCCTGATACCCCCCTTC
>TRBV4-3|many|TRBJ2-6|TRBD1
CASSQHRGTGANVLTF
TGCGCCAGCAGCCAGCACAGGGGTACTGGGGCCAACGTCCTGACTTTC
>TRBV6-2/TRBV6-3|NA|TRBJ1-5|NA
CASSYDGGARPQHF
TGTGCCAGCAGTTATGATGGGGGGGCCCGGCCCCAGCATTTT
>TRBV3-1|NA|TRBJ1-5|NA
CASSVNLGQPQHF
TGTGCCAGCAGCGTTAACCTAGGTCAGCCCCAGCATTTT
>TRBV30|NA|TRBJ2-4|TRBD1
CAWTTGGDIQYF
TGTGCCTGGACGACAGGGGGGGACATTCAGTACTTC
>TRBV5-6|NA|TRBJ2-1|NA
CASSRRTERISNEQFF
TGTGCCAGCAGCCGCAGGACGGAGAGAATCTCCAATGAGCAGTTCTTC
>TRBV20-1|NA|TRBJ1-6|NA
CSIGPEGYNSPLHF
TGCAGTATAGGCCCGGAGGGATATAATTCACCCCTCCACTTT
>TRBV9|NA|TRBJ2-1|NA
CASSLGGQSYNEQFF
TGTGCCAGCAGCCTGGGGGGGCAATCCTACAATGAGCAGTTCTTC
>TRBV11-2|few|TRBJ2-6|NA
CASSLRGGSSSGANVLTF
TGTGCCAGCAGCTTAAGAGGGGGGAGTTCCTCTGGGGCCAACGTCCTGACTTTC
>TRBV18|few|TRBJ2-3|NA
CASSPQGPDTQYF
TGTGCCAGCTCACCCCAGGGTCCAGATACGCAGTATTTT
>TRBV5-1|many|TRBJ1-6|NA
CASGLNGDSPLHF
TGCGCCAGCGGTTTAAACGGGGATTCACCCCTCCACTTT